This T cell receptor (beta chain) originates from a study of T cell repertoires in cytomegalovirus infection. For the study at large: Public TCR beta signatures indicated both CMV infection and matching HLA type.

TCRdb fed the reads into MiXCR, producing one record per CDR3 protein. This sample has 150,000 to 200,000 distinct CDR3 sequences, with about 21% found just once. This clonotype was counted a few times. Its antigen remains unidentified. The germline CDR1 and CDR2 sequences are MDHEN and SYDVKM. The CDR3 spans 15 residues. V trimming: 4 bases; J trimming: 6 bases; junction bases outside the gene matches: 7. Study results and limitations: Adding up the frequency of public TCR beta families identified people who carried CMV plus the relevant HLA. Clonotype analysis showed dominance of the ex vivo response by HLA-C-restricted CMV-specific TCR beta clonotypes.

This receptor was taken from a human donor in good health (CMV status not recorded). Some clones in this sample may be carry-over from other donors' samples. The rearrangement uses TRBV28 and TRBJ2-3, with 10 bases that match TRBD2. Material for sequencing was PBMCs. CDR3 sequence reads: CASSSSGSGRDTQYF. The DNA of the CDR3 is TGTGCCAGCAGTTCTAGCGGGAGCGGTCGGGATACGCAGTATTTT. Combining the CDR3 with reference TRBV28 and TRBJ2-3 gives the whole variable domain DVKVTQSSRYLVKRTGEKVFLECVQDMDHENMFWYRQDPGLGLRLIYFSYDVKMKEKGDIPEGYSVSREKKERFSLILESASTNQTSMYLCASSSSGSGRDTQYFGPGTRLTVL.